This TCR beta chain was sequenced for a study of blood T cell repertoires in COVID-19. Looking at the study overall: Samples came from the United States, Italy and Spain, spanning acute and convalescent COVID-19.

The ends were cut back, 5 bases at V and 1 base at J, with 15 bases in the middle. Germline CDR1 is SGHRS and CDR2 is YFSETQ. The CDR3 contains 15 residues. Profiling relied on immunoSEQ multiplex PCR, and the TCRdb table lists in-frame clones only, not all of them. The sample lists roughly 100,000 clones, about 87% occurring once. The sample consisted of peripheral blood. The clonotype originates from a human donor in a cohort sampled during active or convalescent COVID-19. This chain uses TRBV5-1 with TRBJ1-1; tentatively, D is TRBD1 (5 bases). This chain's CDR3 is CASRVRDRENTEAFF. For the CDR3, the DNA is TGCGCCAGCAGAGTCCGAGACAGAGAGAACACTGAAGCTTTCTTT.